The 13 T cell receptor beta chains reported below all come from one sample, sequenced in a study of OX40 agonist ivuxolimab in advanced cancers. Some clones are missing from TCRdb's copy, which holds only in-frame ones; the method was immunoSEQ multiplex PCR. The sample carries 45,000 to 55,000 clones, about 85% recorded once. The sequenced sample was CD4+ or CD8+ T cells sorted from blood, obtained in a trial of the OX40 agonist ivuxolimab. The origin of the receptors is an adult with an advanced solid tumor such as melanoma, head and neck, liver or kidney cancer.

The rearrangement links TRBV6-1 to TRBJ2-7; 8 nucleotides line up with TRBD1. Trimming cost V 4 bases and J 4 bases; bases outside gene matches: 9. The germline CDR1 and CDR2 sequences are MNHNS and SASEGT. The CDR3 has 15 amino acids. CDR3: CASSGTGYSLYEQYF. The CDR3 region has the DNA TGTGCCAGCAGTGGGACAGGGTATAGCTTGTACGAGCAGTACTTC.

The chain links TRBV7-9 to TRBJ2-3; D could derive from TRBD1 or TRBD2 (5 bases each). CDR3 length: 13 amino acids. Per germline, CDR1 SEHNR and CDR2 FQNEAQ (reference sequence). The V end was cut by 0 bases, the J end by 7 bases, with 8 bases between. The CDR3 coding sequence is TGTGCCAGCAGCTTAGCGAGGGGAAATACGCAGTATTTT. Translation: CASSLARGNTQYF. Using reference TRBV7-9 and TRBJ2-3 for the parts outside the CDR3, the full variable domain is DTGVSQNPRHKITKRGQNVTFRCDPISEHNRLYWYRQTLGQGPEFLTYFQNEAQLEKSRLLSDRFSAERPKGSFSTLEIQRTEQGDSAMYLCASSLARGNTQYFGPGTRLTVL.

This clone has more than one count but fewer than ten. The CDR3, as DNA: TGTGCCAGCAGCTTGGGACTTTCCTCCTACAATGAGCAGTTCTTC. It encodes CASSLGLSSYNEQFF. The J gene is TRBJ2-1, the V gene TRBV7-3; D is perhaps TRBD2 (6 bases). Germline V gene data show CDR1 as SGHTA and CDR2 as FQGTGA. The CDR3 spans 15 residues. V was clipped by 3 bases and J by 0 bases, with 9 bases between them.

The chain joins TRBV11-2 to TRBJ2-1; D is perhaps TRBD1 (5 bases). The V gene's germline CDR1 is SGHAT and CDR2 FQNNGV. The CDR3 contains 15 residues. V was shortened by 5 bases and J by 5 bases, with 16 bases between the two germline ends. The CDR3 nucleotides are TGTGCCAGCAGCCGAACAGGCCTACGAGACAATGAGCAGTTCTTC. Amino acids: CASSRTGLRDNEQFF.

The J gene is TRBJ1-6, the V gene TRBV7-6; D gene unclear. The CDR3 totals 15 residues. Germline assignment: CDR1 SGHVS and CDR2 FNYEAQ. V lost 0 bases to trimming and J lost 1 base, with 4 bases between them. CDR3 bases: TGTGCCAGCAGCTTAGCAAGGTCCTATAATTCACCCCTCCACTTT. Encoded protein: CASSLARSYNSPLHF.

J is TRBJ1-4 and V is TRBV30; D is ambiguous. Germline assignment: CDR1 GTSNPN and CDR2 SVGIG (reference sequence). The CDR3 runs to 13 residues. Trimming took off 0 bases at V and 7 bases at J, with 9 bases between the two ends. CDR3 region: CAWSVRRIEKLFF. For the CDR3, the DNA is TGTGCCTGGAGTGTACGGAGGATTGAAAAACTGTTTTTT.

The rearrangement uses TRBV6-5 and TRBJ2-5; TRBD2 is a possible D gene (6 bases). Per the germline V gene, CDR1 is MNHEY and CDR2 is SVGAGI. This CDR3 has 15 residues. V was trimmed by 7 bases and J by 0 bases, leaving 15 bases between them. The CDR3 nucleotides read TGTGCCAGCACCCCTGAATGGGGGGACCAAGAGACCCAGTACTTC. Translation gives CASTPEWGDQETQYF.

In its sample, this clone was seen once. V usage is TRBV7-2 and J usage is TRBJ2-1, with 10 positions matching TRBD2. The V and J ends lost 5 bases and 9 bases, in that order; junction bases with no gene match: 13. Germline values: CDR1 SGHTA, CDR2 FQGNSA. The CDR3 is made up of 16 amino acids. CDR3 nucleotide sequence: TGTGCCAGCAGCCAGGGGGTAGCGGGAGGTAGGGGTGAGCAGTTCTTC. Amino acid sequence: CASSQGVAGGRGEQFF.

The V and J genes are TRBV19 and TRBJ2-7; D gene unclear. Germline V gene sequence: CDR1 LNHDA, CDR2 SQIVND (reference sequence). The CDR3 is 14 residues long. V lost 0 bases, J lost 6 bases, and 12 bases lay in between. CDR3 residues: CASSIDAGTGEQYF. CDR3 coding DNA: TGTGCCAGTAGTATAGATGCAGGTACGGGCGAGCAGTACTTC.

The V and J genes are TRBV11-2 and TRBJ2-7; D ambiguous. Trimming pared 5 bases from V and 0 bases from J, leaving 11 bases between. The germline CDR1 and CDR2 sequences are SGHAT and FQNNGV. The CDR3 has 14 amino acids. As DNA, the CDR3 is TGTGCCAGCAGCCCTTTTCCTAGCTCCTACGAGCAGTACTTC. Encoded protein: CASSPFPSSYEQYF.

J is TRBJ2-7 and V is TRBV6-1; 9 bases are a match to TRBD1. This CDR3 is built from 16 residues. Per germline, CDR1 MNHNS and CDR2 SASEGT. Trimming removed 3 bases from V and 3 bases from J; junction bases left unmatched: 9. CDR3 sequence (DNA): TGTGCCAGCAGTGACCCCTGGGACAGGGCAAACTACGAGCAGTACTTC. Its translation: CASSDPWDRANYEQYF.

The chain links TRBV5-4 to TRBJ2-3; unclear D gene. With 2 bases removed from V and 4 bases from J, the gap between germline ends came to 2 bases. Germline V lookup: CDR1 SGHNT, CDR2 YYREEE (reference sequence). This CDR3 region has 11 residues. The CDR3 loop is CASSLSDTQYF. DNA for the CDR3: TGTGCCAGCAGCTTATCAGATACGCAGTATTTT.

V usage is TRBV7-5 and J usage is TRBJ2-2. TRBV7-5 represents a pseudogene. This CDR3 spans 15 amino acids. As DNA, the CDR3 is TGTGCCAGAAGCCCTCGGGGCCGGAACACCGGGGAGCTGTTTTTT. Translating gives CARSPRGRNTGELFF.